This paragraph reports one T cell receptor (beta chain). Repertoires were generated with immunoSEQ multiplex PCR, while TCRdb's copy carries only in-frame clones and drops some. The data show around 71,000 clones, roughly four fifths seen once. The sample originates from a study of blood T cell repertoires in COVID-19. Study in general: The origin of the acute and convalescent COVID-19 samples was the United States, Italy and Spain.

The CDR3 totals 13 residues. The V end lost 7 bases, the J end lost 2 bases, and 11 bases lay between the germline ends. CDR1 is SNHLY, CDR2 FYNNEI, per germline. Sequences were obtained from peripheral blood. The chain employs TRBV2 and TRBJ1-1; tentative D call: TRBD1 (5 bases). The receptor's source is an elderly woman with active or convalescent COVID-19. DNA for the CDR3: TGTGCCAGCAAGCGGGACGGAAACACTGAAGCTTTCTTT. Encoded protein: CASKRDGNTEAFF. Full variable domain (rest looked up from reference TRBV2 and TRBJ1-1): EPEVTQTPSHQVTQMGQEVILRCVPISNHLYFYWYRQILGQKVEFLVSFYNNEISEKSEIFDDQFSVERPDGSNFTLKIRSTKLEDSAMYFCASKRDGNTEAFFGQGTRLTVV.